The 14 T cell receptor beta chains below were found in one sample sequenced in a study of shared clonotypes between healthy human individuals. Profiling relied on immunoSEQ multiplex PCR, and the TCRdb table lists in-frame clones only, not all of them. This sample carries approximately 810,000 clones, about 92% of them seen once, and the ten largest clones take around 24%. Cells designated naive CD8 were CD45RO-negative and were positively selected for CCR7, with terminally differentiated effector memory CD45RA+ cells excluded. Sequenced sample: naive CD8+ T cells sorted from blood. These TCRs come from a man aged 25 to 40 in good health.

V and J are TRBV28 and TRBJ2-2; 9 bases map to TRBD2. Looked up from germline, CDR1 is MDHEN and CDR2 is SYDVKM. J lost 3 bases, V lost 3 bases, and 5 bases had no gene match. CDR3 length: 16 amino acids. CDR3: CASSFLAGVYTGELFF. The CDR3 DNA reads TGTGCCAGCAGTTTCTTAGCGGGAGTGTACACCGGGGAGCTGTTTTTT. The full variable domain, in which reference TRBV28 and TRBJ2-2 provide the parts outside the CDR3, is DVKVTQSSRYLVKRTGEKVFLECVQDMDHENMFWYRQDPGLGLRLIYFSYDVKMKEKGDIPEGYSVSREKKERFSLILESASTNQTSMYLCASSFLAGVYTGELFFGEGSRLTVL.

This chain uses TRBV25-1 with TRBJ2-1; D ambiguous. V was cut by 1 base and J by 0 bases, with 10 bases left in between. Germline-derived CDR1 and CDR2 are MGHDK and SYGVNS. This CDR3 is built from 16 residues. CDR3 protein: CASSESSYSSYNEQFF. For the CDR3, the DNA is TGTGCCAGCAGTGAATCCAGCTATAGCTCCTACAATGAGCAGTTCTTC.

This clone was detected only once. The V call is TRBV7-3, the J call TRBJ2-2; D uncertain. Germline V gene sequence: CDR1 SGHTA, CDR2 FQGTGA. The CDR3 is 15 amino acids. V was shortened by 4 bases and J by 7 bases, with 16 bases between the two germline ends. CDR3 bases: TGTGCCAGCAGCTCCCGGGCCACACCTTACGGGGAGCTGTTTTTT. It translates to CASSSRATPYGELFF.

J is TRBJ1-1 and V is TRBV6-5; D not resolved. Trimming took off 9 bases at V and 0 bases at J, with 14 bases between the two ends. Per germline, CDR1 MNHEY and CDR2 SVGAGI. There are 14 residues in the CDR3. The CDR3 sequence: CASSLMGMNTEAFF. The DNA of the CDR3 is TGTGCCAGTTCTCTAATGGGCATGAACACTGAAGCTTTCTTT.

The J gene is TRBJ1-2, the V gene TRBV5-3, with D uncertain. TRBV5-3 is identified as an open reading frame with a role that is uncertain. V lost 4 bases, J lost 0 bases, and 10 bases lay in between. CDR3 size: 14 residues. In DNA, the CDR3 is TGTGCCAGAAGCAAGAGTCATACTAACTATGGCTACACCTTC. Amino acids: CARSKSHTNYGYTF.

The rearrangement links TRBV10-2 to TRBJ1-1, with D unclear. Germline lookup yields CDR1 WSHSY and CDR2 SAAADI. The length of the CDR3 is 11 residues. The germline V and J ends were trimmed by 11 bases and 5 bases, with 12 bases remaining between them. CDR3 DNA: TGCGCCCTTAGGATCGGAACTGAAGCTTTCTTT. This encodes CALRIGTEAFF.

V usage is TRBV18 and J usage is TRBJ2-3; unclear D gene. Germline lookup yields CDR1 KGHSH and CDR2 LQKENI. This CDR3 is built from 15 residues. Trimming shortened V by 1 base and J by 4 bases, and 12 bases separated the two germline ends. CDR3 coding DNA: TGTGCCAGCTCACCACAACCTTTAAGTGCAGATACGCAGTATTTT. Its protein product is CASSPQPLSADTQYF.

Written as DNA, the CDR3 is TGTGCCAGTTCTGGGGATCGGACCCAGTACTTC. Translation gives CASSGDRTQYF. This chain uses TRBV9 with TRBJ2-5; D is unclear. The V gene lost 8 bases and the J gene lost 7 bases, with 12 bases spanning the gap. CDR1 SGDLS and CDR2 YYNGEE come from the germline V gene. The CDR3 consists of 11 residues. Combining the CDR3 with reference TRBV9 and TRBJ2-5 gives the whole variable domain DSGVTQTPKHLITATGQRVTLRCSPRSGDLSVYWYQQSLDQGLQFLIQYYNGEERAKGNILERFSAQQFPDLHSELNLSSLELGDSALYFCASSGDRTQYFGPGTRLLVL.

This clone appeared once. Here the CDR3 DNA reads TGTGCCAGCAGCCCTGGGACTAGCGGGAGAAATTATGAGCAGTACTTC. It codes for CASSPGTSGRNYEQYF. The genes are TRBV11-2 and TRBJ2-7; 14 bases are a match to TRBD2. V was pared by 5 bases and J by 7 bases, with 10 bases of the junction left unmatched. The germline V gene has CDR1 SGHAT and CDR2 FQNNGV. The CDR3 runs to 16 residues.

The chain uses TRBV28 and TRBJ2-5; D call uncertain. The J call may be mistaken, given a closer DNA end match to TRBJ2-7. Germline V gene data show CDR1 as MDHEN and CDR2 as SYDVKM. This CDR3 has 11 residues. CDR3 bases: TGTGCCAGCAGTTCGGTGTACGAGCAGTACTTC. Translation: CASSSVYEQYF.

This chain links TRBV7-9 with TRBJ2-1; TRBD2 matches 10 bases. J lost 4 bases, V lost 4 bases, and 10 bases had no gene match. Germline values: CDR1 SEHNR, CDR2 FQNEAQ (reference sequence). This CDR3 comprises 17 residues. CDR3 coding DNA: TGTGCCAGCAGCTCTAGCCAACTAGCGGGAATATACAATGAGCAGTTCTTC. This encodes CASSSSQLAGIYNEQFF. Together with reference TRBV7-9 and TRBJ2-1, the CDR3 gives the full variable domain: DTGVSQNPRHKITKRGQNVTFRCDPISEHNRLYWYRQTLGQGPEFLTYFQNEAQLEKSRLLSDRFSAERPKGSFSTLEIQRTEQGDSAMYLCASSSSQLAGIYNEQFFGPGTRLTVL.

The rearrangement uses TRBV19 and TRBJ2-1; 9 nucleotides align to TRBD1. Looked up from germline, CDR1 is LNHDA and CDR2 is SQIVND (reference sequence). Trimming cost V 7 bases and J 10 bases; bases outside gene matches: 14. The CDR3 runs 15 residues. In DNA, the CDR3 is TGTGCCAGTACCATGGACAGGGGAGGGTCGTCGGAGCAGTTCTTC. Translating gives CASTMDRGGSSEQFF.

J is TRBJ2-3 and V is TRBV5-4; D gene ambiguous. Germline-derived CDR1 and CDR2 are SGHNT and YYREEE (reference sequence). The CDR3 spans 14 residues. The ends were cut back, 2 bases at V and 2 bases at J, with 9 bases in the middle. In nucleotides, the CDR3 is TGTGCCAGCAGCTTTGAACAGTTCACAGATACGCAGTATTTT. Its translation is CASSFEQFTDTQYF.

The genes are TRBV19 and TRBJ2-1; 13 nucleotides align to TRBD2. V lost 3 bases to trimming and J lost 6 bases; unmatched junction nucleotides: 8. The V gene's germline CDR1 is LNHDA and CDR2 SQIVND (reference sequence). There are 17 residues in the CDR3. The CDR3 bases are TGTGCCAGTAGTATCGCGGATGGACTAGCGGGAGTCAATGAGCAGTTCTTC. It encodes CASSIADGLAGVNEQFF.